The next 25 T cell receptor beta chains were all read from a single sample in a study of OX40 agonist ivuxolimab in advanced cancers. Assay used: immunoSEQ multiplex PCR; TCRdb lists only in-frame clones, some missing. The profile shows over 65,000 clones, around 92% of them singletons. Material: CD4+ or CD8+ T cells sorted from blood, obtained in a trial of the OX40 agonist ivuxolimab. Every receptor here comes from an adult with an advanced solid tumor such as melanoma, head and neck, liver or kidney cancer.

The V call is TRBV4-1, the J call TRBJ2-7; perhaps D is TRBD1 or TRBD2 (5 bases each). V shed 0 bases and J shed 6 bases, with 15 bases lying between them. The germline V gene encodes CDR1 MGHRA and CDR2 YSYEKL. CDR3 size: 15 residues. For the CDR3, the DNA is TGCGCCAGCAGCCAAGATCTTCCGGGGCCCAGCGAGCAGTACTTC. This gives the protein CASSQDLPGPSEQYF.

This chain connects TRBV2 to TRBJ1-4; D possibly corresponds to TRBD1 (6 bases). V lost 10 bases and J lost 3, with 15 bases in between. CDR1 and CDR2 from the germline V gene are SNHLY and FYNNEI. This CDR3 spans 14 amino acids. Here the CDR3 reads CATKKGGANEKLFF. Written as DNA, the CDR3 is TGTGCCACCAAGAAGGGGGGGGCTAATGAAAAACTGTTTTTT. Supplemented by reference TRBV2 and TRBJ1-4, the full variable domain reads EPEVTQTPSHQVTQMGQEVILRCVPISNHLYFYWYRQILGQKVEFLVSFYNNEISEKSEIFDDQFSVERPDGSNFTLKIRSTKLEDSAMYFCATKKGGANEKLFFGSGTQLSVL.

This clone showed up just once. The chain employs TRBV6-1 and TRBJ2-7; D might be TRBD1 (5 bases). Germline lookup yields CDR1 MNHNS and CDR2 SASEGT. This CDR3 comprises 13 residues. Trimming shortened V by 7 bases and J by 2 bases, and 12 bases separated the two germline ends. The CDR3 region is CASKLTATYEQYF. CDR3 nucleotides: TGTGCCAGCAAGCTGACAGCCACCTACGAGCAGTACTTC.

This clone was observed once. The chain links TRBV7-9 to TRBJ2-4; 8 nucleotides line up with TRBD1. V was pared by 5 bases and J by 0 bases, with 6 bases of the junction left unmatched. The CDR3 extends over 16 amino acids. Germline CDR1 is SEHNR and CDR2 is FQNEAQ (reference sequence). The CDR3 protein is CASSEGQVLAKNIQYF. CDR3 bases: TGTGCCAGCAGCGAGGGACAGGTGCTAGCCAAAAACATTCAGTACTTC.

The CDR3 DNA sequence: TGTGCCAGCAGAGACGGGCCTCGAGATGGCTACACCTTC. Residues: CASRDGPRDGYTF. The chain is built from TRBV2 and TRBJ1-2; D remains unclear. CDR3 length: 13 amino acids. Trimming cost V 6 bases and J 6 bases, with 14 bases left between them. Germline V gene sequence: CDR1 SNHLY, CDR2 FYNNEI.

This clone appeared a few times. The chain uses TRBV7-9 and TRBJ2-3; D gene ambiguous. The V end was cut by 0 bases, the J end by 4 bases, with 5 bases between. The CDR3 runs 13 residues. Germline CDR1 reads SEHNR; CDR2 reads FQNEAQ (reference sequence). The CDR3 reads CASSLALPDTQYF. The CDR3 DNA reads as TGTGCCAGCAGCTTAGCGTTACCAGATACGCAGTATTTT.

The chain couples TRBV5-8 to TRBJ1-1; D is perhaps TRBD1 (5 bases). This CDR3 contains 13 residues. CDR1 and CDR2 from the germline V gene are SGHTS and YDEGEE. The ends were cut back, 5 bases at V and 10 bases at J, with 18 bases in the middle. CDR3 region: CASSTPDSNGAFF. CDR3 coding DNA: TGTGCCAGCAGTACCCCCGACAGTAATGGAGCTTTCTTT.

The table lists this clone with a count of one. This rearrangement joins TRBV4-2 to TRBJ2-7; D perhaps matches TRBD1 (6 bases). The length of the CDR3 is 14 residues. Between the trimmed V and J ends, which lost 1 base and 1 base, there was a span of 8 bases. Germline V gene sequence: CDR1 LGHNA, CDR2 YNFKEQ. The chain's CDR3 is CASSQAQGSYEQYF. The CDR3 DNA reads TGTGCCAGCAGCCAAGCACAGGGTTCCTACGAGCAGTACTTC.

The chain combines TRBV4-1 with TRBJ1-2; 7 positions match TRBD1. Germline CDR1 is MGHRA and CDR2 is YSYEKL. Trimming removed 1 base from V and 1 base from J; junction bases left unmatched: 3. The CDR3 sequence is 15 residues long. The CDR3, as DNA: TGCGCCAGCAGCCAAGTTGGGACAGATAACTATGGCTACACCTTC. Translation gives CASSQVGTDNYGYTF.

CDR3 in amino acids: CASSPGQGAWEQFF. CDR3 nucleotides: TGTGCCAGCAGCCCGGGACAGGGGGCGTGGGAGCAGTTCTTC. The V gene is TRBV5-4, the J gene TRBJ2-1, with 12 bases that match TRBD1. The CDR3 is made up of 14 amino acids. Germline CDR1 SGHNT, CDR2 YYREEE (reference sequence). V lost 4 bases and J lost 10; bases outside the gene matches: 6. The full variable domain, completed using reference TRBV5-4 and TRBJ2-1, is ETGVTQSPTHLIKTRGQQVTLRCSSQSGHNTVSWYQQALGQGPQFIFQYYREEENGRGNFPPRFSGLQFPNYSSELNVNALELDDSALYLCASSPGQGAWEQFFGPGTRLTVL.

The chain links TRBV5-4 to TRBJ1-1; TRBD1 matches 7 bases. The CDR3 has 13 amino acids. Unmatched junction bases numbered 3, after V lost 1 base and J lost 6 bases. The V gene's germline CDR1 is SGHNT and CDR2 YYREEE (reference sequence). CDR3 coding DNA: TGTGCCAGCAGCTTGAATACAGGGGCTGAAGCTTTCTTT. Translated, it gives CASSLNTGAEAFF.

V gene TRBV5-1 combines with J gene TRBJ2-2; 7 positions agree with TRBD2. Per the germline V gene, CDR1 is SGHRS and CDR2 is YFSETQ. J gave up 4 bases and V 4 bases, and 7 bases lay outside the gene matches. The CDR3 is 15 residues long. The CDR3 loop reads CASSTRTGGTGELFF. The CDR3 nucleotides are TGCGCCAGCAGCACCAGGACGGGGGGCACCGGGGAGCTGTTTTTT.

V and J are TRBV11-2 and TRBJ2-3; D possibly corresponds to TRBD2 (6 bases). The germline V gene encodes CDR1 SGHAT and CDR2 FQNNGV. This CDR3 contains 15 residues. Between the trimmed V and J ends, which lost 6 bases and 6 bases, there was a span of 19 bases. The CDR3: CASRKAGPLEDTQYF. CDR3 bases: TGTGCCAGCAGGAAAGCGGGCCCCCTGGAGGATACGCAGTATTTT.

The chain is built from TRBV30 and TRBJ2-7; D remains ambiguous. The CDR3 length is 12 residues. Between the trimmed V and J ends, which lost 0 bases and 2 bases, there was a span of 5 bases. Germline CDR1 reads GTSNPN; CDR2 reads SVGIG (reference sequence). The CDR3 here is CAWSVTAYEQYF. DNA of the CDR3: TGTGCCTGGAGTGTAACCGCCTACGAGCAGTACTTC.

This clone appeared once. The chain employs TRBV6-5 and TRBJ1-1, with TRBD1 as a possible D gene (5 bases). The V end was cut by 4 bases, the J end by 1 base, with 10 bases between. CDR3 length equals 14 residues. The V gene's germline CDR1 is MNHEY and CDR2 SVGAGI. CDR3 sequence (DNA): TGTGCCAGCAGTTTCAGGGAAGGGAACACTGAAGCTTTCTTT. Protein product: CASSFREGNTEAFF.

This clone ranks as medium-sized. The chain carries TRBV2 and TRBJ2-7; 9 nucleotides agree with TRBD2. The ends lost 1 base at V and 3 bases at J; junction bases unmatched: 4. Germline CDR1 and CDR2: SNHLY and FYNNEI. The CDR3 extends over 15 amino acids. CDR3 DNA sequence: TGTGCCAGCAGTGAAGGGGCTAGCGGGGTCTACGAGCAGTACTTC. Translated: CASSEGASGVYEQYF.

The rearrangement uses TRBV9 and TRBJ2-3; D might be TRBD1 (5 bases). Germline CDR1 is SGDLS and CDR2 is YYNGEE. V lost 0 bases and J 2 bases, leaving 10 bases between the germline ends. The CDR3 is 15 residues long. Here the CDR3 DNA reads TGTGCCAGCAGCGTAGTGGTGGGGCCCACAGATACGCAGTATTTT. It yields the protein CASSVVVGPTDTQYF.

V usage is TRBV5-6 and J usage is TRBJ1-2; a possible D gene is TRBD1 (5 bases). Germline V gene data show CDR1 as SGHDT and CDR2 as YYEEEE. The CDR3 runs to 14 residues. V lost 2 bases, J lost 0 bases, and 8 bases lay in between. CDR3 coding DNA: TGTGCCAGCAGCTTCGGGACGACTAACTATGGCTACACCTTC. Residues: CASSFGTTNYGYTF.

DNA of the CDR3: TGTGCCAGCAGCCCTGAGGACTGGAAGTGGACCAATGAGCAGTTCTTC. Protein sequence: CASSPEDWKWTNEQFF. This sequence joins TRBV7-9 and TRBJ2-1; a possible D gene is TRBD2 (5 bases). Trimming left V 5 bases short and J 6 bases short, with 20 bases between. The CDR3 sequence is 16 residues long. CDR1 SEHNR and CDR2 FQNEAQ come from the germline V gene (reference sequence). Full variable domain (missing parts from reference TRBV7-9 and TRBJ2-1): DTGVSQNPRHKITKRGQNVTFRCDPISEHNRLYWYRQTLGQGPEFLTYFQNEAQLEKSRLLSDRFSAERPKGSFSTLEIQRTEQGDSAMYLCASSPEDWKWTNEQFFGPGTRLTVL.

Here the CDR3 reads CASSFGNYGYTF. CDR3 in DNA: TGTGCCAGCAGTTTCGGTAACTATGGCTACACCTTC. The rearrangement joins TRBV28 to TRBJ1-2, with unresolved D. Trimming removed 3 bases at V and 1 base at J, with 3 bases between. CDR3 length: 12 amino acids. CDR1 and CDR2 (germline): MDHEN, SYDVKM.

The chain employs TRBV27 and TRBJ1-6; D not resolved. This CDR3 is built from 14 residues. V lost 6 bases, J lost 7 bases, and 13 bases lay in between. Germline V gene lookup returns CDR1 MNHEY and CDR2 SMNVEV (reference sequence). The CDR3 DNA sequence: TGTGCCAGCAGATGGGTTATTCGGAATTCACCCCTCCACTTT. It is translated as CASRWVIRNSPLHF.

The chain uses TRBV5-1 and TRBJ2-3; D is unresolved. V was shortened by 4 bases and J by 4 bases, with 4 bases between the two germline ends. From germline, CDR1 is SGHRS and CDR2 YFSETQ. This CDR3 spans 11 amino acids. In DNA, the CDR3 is TGCGCCAGCAGCGGATCAGATACGCAGTATTTT. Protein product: CASSGSDTQYF. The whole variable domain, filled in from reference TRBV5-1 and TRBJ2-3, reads KAGVTQTPRYLIKTRGQQVTLSCSPISGHRSVSWYQQTPGQGLQFLFEYFSETQRNKGNFPGRFSGRQFSNSRSEMNVSTLELGDSALYLCASSGSDTQYFGPGTRLTVL.

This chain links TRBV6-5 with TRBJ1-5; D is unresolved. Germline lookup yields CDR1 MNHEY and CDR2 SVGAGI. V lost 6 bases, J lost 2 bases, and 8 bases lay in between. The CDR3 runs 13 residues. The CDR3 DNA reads TGTGCCAGCAGCTCCATTGGCAATCAGCCCCAGCATTTT. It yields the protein CASSSIGNQPQHF.

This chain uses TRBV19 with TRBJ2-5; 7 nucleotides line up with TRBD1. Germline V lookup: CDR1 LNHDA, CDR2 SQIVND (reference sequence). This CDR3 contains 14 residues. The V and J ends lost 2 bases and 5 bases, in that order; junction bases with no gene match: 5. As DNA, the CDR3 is TGTGCCAGTAGTATACCCGGGACAGTGGAGACCCAGTACTTC. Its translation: CASSIPGTVETQYF.

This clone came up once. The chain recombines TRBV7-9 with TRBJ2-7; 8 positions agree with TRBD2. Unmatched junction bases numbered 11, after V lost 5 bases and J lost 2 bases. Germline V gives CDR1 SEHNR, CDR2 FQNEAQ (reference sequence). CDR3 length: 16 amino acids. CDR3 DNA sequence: TGTGCCAGCAGCCCAGCCGCCCGCGGGAGGCCCTACGAGCAGTACTTC. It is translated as CASSPAARGRPYEQYF. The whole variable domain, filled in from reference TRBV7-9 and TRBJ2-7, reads DTGVSQNPRHKITKRGQNVTFRCDPISEHNRLYWYRQTLGQGPEFLTYFQNEAQLEKSRLLSDRFSAERPKGSFSTLEIQRTEQGDSAMYLCASSPAARGRPYEQYFGPGTRLTVT.